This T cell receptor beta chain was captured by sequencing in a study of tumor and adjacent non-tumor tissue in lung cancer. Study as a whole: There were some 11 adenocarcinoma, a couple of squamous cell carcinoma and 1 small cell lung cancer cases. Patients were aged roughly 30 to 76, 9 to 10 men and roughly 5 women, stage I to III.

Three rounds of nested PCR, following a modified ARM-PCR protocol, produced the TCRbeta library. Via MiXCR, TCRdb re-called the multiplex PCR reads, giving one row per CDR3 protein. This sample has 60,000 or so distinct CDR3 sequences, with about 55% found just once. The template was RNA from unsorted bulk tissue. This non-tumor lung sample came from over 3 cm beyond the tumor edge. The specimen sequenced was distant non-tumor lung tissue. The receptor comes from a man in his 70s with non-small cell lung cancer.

This chain's CDR3 is CASSQEQTSLQPQHF. As DNA, the CDR3 is TGCGCCAGCAGCCAAGAACAGACGTCCCTTCAGCCCCAGCATTTT. The chain has TRBV4-1 and TRBJ1-5, with D uncertain. CDR1 is MGHRA, CDR2 YSYEKL, per germline. Between the trimmed V and J ends, which lost 0 bases and 6 bases, there was a span of 12 bases. The CDR3 totals 15 residues.